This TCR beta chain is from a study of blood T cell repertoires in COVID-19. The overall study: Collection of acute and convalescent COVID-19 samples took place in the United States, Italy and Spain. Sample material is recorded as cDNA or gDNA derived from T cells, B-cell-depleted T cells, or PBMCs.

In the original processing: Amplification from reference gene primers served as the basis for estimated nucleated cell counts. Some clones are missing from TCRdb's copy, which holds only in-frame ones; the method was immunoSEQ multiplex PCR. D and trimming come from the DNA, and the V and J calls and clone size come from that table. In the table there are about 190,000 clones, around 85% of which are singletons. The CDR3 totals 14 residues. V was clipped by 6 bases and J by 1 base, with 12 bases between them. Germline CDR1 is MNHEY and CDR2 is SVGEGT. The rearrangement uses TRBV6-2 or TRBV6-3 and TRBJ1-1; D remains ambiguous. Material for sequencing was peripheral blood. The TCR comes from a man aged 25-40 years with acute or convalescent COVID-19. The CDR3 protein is CASRPRGRNTEAFF. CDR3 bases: TGTGCCAGCAGGCCTCGAGGGAGGAACACTGAAGCTTTCTTT.